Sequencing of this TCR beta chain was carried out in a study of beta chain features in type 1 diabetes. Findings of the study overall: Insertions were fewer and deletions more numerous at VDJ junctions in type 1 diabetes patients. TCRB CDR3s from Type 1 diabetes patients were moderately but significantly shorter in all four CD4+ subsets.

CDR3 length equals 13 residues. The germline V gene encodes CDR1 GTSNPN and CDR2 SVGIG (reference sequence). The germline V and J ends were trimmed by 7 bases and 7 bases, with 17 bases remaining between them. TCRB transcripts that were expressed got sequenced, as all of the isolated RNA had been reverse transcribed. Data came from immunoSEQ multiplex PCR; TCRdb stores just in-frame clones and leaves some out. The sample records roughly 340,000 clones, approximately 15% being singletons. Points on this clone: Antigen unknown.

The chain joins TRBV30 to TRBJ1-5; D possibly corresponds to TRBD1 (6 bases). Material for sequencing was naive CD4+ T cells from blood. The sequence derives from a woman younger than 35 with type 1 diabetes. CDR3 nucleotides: TGTGCCTACAAGGGAGGGGGGAAACAGCCCCAGCATTTT. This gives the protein CAYKGGGKQPQHF.